The 10 T cell receptor beta chains reported below all come from one sample, sequenced in a study of cytomegalovirus exposure and HLA in healthy donors. PCR primers comprised 60 Vbeta and 13 Jbeta primers. Generated by immunoSEQ multiplex PCR, the TCRdb table keeps only in-frame clones and is missing some. The sample contains under 150,000 clones, about two thirds of which appear only once. Material for sequencing was PBMCs. These receptors were taken from a woman aged 55-69 years in good health and CMV-seropositive.

The chain joins TRBV4-1 to TRBJ2-7; no clear D gene. The V end was cut by 2 bases, the J end by 3 bases, with 14 bases between. CDR1 MGHRA and CDR2 YSYEKL come from the germline V gene. This CDR3 is built from 15 residues. CDR3 sequence: CASSQLLVRHYEQYF. The CDR3 nucleotides read TGCGCCAGCAGCCAATTATTAGTGCGCCACTACGAGCAGTACTTC.

The gene calls are TRBV6-5 and TRBJ2-7; 9 nucleotides agree with TRBD1. Looked up from germline, CDR1 is MNHEY and CDR2 is SVGAGI. The V segment lost 8 bases and the J segment 3 bases; nucleotides outside the gene matches: 2. The CDR3 sequence is 12 residues long. CDR3 bases: TGTGCCAGCCGACAGGGGGGCTACGAGCAGTACTTC. Residues: CASRQGGYEQYF.

The rearrangement uses TRBV19 and TRBJ1-2, with D perhaps matching TRBD1 (6 bases). Trimming cost V 10 bases and J 4 bases, with 19 bases left between them. Germline V gene data show CDR1 as LNHDA and CDR2 as SQIVND (reference sequence). The CDR3 is 14 amino acids. The CDR3 DNA follows: TGTGCCACTCAGCAACAGGGCGGATCCTATGGCTACACCTTC. Translating it yields CATQQQGGSYGYTF.

CDR3 coding DNA: TGTGCCAGCAGCTTTCAGGGGGCATCCTACGAGCAGTACTTC. Its protein is CASSFQGASYEQYF. The gene calls are TRBV7-2 and TRBJ2-7, with TRBD1 identical over 8 bases. The CDR3 is 14 residues long. V lost 3 bases to trimming and J lost 1 base; unmatched junction nucleotides: 2. Germline CDR1 and CDR2: SGHTA and FQGNSA.

V and J are TRBV7-9 and TRBJ1-5, with 7 bases lining up with TRBD1. Germline CDR1 SEHNR, CDR2 FQNEAQ (reference sequence). CDR3 length equals 15 residues. After removal of 5 bases from V and 6 bases from J, the junction contained 10 bases not matched to a gene. The DNA for the CDR3 is TGTGCCAGCAGCCACGACAGGGCAGGAGGTCAGCCCCAGCATTTT. Translated, it gives CASSHDRAGGQPQHF.

The chain couples TRBV7-9 to TRBJ2-7; 8 nucleotides align to TRBD2. CDR3 length: 15 residues. J was trimmed by 2 bases and V by 5 bases; bases with no gene match: 8. Germline V lookup: CDR1 SEHNR, CDR2 FQNEAQ (reference sequence). CDR3 sequence (DNA): TGTGCCAGCAGCCGTTCGGGGGGGACCCCCTACGAGCAGTACTTC. It codes for CASSRSGGTPYEQYF. Full variable domain (missing parts from reference TRBV7-9 and TRBJ2-7): DTGVSQNPRHKITKRGQNVTFRCDPISEHNRLYWYRQTLGQGPEFLTYFQNEAQLEKSRLLSDRFSAERPKGSFSTLEIQRTEQGDSAMYLCASSRSGGTPYEQYFGPGTRLTVT.

The genes are TRBV7-9 and TRBJ2-7; TRBD1 agrees at 9 bases. The J segment lost 1 base and the V segment lost 3 bases, leaving 1 base of the junction unmatched. The CDR3 length is 14 residues. Per germline, CDR1 SEHNR and CDR2 FQNEAQ (reference sequence). This CDR3 is CASSFGTGSYEQYF. The DNA for the CDR3 is TGTGCCAGCAGCTTTGGGACAGGGTCCTACGAGCAGTACTTC.

The gene calls are TRBV6-5 and TRBJ1-5, with 7 bases that match TRBD1. J lost 4 bases, V lost 6 bases, and 6 bases had no gene match. There are 14 residues in the CDR3. Germline V gives CDR1 MNHEY, CDR2 SVGAGI. The CDR3 DNA follows: TGTGCCAGCAGACCCGGGACAGCTAATCAGCCCCAGCATTTT. Translating it yields CASRPGTANQPQHF.

The chain has TRBV6-5 and TRBJ1-5; D is uncertain. Germline values: CDR1 MNHEY, CDR2 SVGAGI. The CDR3 is made up of 13 amino acids. Trimming took off 6 bases at V and 7 bases at J, with 13 bases between the two ends. The DNA of the CDR3 is TGTGCCAGCAGGGAGTCTAACATCCAGCCCCAGCATTTT. This codes for CASRESNIQPQHF.

This chain connects TRBV6-5 to TRBJ1-4; perhaps TRBD1 as D (6 bases). V lost 4 bases to trimming and J lost 8 bases, with 17 bases between them. The germline CDR1 and CDR2 sequences are MNHEY and SVGAGI. The CDR3 runs 15 residues. CDR3 coding DNA: TGTGCCAGCAGTTTCCGACCGGGGCAGGGGGAAAAACTGTTTTTT. It is translated as CASSFRPGQGEKLFF.